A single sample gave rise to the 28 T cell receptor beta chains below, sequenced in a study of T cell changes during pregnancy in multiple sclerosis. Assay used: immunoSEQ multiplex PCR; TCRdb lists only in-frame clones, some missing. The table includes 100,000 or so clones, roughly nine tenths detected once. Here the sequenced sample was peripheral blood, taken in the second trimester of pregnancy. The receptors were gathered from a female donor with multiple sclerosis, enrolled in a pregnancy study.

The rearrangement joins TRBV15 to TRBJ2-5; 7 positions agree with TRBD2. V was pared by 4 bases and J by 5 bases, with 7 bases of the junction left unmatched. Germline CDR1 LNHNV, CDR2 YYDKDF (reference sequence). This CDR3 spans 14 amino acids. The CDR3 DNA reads TGTGCCACCAGCACCAGGGACTACCTGGAGACCCAGTACTTC. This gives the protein CATSTRDYLETQYF.

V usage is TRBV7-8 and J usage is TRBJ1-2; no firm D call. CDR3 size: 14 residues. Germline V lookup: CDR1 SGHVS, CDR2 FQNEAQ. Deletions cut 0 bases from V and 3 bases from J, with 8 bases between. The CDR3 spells CASSLAVTDYGYTF. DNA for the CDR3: TGTGCCAGCAGCTTAGCGGTTACAGACTATGGCTACACCTTC.

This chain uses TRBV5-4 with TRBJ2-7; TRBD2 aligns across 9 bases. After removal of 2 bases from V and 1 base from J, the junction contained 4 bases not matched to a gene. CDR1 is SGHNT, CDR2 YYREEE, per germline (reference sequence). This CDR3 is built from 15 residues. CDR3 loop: CASSLAGGTSYEQYF. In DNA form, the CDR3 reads TGTGCCAGCAGCTTAGCGGGAGGTACATCCTACGAGCAGTACTTC.

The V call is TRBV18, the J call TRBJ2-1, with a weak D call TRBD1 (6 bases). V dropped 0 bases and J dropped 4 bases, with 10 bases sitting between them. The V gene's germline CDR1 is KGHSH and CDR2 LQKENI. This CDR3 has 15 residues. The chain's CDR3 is CASSPPGATYNEQFF. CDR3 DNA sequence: TGTGCCAGCTCACCACCGGGGGCTACTTACAATGAGCAGTTCTTC.

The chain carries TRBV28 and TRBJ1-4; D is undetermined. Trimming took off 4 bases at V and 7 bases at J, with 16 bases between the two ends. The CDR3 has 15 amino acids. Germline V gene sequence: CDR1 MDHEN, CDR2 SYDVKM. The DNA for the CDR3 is TGTGCCAGCAGTTCATTGGGAGGAGGGCGTGAAAAACTGTTTTTT. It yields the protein CASSSLGGGREKLFF.

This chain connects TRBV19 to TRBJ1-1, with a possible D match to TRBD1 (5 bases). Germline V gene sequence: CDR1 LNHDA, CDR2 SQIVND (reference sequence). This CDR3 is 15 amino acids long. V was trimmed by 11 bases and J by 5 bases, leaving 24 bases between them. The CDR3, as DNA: TGTGCCCTTATCTCGGGGGAGGACCCGGGGACTGAAGCTTTCTTT. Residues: CALISGEDPGTEAFF.

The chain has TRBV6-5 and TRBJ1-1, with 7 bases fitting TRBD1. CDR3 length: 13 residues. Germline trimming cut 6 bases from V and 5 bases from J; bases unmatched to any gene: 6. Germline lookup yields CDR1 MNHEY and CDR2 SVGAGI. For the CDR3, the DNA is TGTGCCAGCAGCCTCGACAGGGTTACTGAAGCTTTCTTT. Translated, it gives CASSLDRVTEAFF.

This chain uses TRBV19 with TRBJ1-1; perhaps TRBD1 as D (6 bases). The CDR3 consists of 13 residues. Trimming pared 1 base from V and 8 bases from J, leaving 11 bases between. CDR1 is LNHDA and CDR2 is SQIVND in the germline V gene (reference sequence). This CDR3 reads CASSIGRTGEAFF. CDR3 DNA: TGTGCCAGTAGTATAGGGAGAACAGGGGAAGCTTTCTTT.

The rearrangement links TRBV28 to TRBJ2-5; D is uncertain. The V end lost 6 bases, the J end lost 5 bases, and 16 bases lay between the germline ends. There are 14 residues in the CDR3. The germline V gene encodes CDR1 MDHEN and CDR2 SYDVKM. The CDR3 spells CASSRVTVGETQYF. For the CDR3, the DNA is TGTGCCAGCAGCCGGGTAACGGTCGGGGAGACCCAGTACTTC.

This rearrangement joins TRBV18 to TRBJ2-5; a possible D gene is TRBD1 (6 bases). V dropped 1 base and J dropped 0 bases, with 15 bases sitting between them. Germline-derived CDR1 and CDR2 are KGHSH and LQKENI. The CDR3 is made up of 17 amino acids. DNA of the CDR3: TGTGCCAGCTCACCACTTGCAGGGGCATCCTACCAAGAGACCCAGTACTTC. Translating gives CASSPLAGASYQETQYF. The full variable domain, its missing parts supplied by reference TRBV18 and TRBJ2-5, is NAGVMQNPRHLVRRRGQEARLRCSPMKGHSHVYWYRQLPEEGLKFMVYLQKENIIDESGMPKERFSAEFPKEGPSILRIQQVVRGDSAAYFCASSPLAGASYQETQYFGPGTRLLVL.

As DNA, the CDR3 is TGTGCCAGCAGTGAATCAGGGACAGGGGGGGGCACAGATACGCAGTATTTT. This sequence encodes CASSESGTGGGTDTQYF. This chain links TRBV2 with TRBJ2-3; 11 nucleotides align to TRBD1. Trimming at V came to 2 bases and at J to 1 base, leaving 5 bases not matched to a gene. The CDR3 is 17 residues long. In germline, CDR1 is SNHLY, CDR2 FYNNEI.

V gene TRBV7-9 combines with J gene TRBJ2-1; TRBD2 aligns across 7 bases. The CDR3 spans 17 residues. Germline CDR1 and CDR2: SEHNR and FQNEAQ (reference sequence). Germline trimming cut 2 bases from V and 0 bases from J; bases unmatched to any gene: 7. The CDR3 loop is CASSLSGWGGSYNEQFF. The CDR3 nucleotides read TGTGCCAGCAGCTTATCGGGGTGGGGGGGCTCCTACAATGAGCAGTTCTTC.

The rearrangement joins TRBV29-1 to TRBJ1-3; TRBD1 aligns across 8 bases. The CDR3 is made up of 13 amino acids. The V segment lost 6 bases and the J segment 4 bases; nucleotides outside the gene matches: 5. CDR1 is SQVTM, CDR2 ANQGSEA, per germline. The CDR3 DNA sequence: TGCAGCGTGGATACAGGGGGAGGAAACACCATATATTTT. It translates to CSVDTGGGNTIYF.

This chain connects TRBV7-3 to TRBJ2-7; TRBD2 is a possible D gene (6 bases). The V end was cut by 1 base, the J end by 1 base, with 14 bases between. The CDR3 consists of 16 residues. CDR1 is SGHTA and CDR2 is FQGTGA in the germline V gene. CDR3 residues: CASSLIGGRGSYEQYF. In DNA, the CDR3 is TGTGCCAGCAGCTTAATTGGCGGACGGGGGTCCTACGAGCAGTACTTC.

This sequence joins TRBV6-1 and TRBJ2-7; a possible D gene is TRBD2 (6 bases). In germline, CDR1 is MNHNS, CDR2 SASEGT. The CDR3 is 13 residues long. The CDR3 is CAIKGLGPYEQYF. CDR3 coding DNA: TGTGCGATAAAGGGACTTGGACCCTACGAGCAGTACTTC.

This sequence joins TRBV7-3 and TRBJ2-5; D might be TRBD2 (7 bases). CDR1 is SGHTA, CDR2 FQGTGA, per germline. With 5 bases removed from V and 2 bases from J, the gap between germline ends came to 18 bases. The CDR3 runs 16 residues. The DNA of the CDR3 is TGTGCCAGCAGCCCCCTGGGGGGGCGAATTCAAGAGACCCAGTACTTC. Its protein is CASSPLGGRIQETQYF.

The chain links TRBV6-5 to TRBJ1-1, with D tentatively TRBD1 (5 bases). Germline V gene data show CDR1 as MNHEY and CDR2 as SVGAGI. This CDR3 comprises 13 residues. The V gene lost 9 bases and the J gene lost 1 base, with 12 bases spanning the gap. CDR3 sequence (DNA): TGTGCCAGTAGGAGGGACGAGAACACTGAAGCTTTCTTT. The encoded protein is CASRRDENTEAFF.

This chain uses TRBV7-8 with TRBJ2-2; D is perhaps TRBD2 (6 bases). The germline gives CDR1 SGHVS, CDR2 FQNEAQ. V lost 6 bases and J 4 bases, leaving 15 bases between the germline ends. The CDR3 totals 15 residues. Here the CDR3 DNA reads TGTGCCAGCAGATCTAGACTAGTCGGCACCGGGGAGCTGTTTTTT. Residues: CASRSRLVGTGELFF.

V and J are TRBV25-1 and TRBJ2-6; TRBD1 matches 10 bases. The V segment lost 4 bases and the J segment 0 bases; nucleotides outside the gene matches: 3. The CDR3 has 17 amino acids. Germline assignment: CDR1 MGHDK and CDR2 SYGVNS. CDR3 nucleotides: TGTGCCAGCAGTGGGGACAGGGGAAACTCTGGGGCCAACGTCCTGACTTTC. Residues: CASSGDRGNSGANVLTF.

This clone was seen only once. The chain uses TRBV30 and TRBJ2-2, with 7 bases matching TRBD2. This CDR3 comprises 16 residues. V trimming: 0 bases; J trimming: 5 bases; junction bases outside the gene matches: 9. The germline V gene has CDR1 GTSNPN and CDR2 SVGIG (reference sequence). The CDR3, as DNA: TGTGCCTGGAGTGTGGGCGGGAGTGGGGAGACCGGGGAGCTGTTTTTT. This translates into CAWSVGGSGETGELFF.

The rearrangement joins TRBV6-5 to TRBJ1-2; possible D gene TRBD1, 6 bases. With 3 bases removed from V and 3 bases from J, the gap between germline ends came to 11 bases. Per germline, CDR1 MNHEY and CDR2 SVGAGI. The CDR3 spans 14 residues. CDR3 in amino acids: CASSYGQSYYGYTF. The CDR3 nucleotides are TGTGCCAGCAGTTATGGACAGAGCTACTATGGCTACACCTTC.

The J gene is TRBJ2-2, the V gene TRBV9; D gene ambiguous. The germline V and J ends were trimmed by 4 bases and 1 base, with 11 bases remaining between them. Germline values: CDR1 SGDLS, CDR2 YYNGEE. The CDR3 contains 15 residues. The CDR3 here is CASSPEAENTGELFF. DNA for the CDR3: TGTGCCAGCAGCCCTGAAGCCGAGAACACCGGGGAGCTGTTTTTT.

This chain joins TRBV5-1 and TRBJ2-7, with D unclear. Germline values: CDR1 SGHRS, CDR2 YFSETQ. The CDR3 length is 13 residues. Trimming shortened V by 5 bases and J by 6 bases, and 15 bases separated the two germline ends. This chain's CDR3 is CASRALFMSEQYF. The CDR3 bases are TGCGCCAGCAGAGCCCTCTTCATGTCCGAGCAGTACTTC.

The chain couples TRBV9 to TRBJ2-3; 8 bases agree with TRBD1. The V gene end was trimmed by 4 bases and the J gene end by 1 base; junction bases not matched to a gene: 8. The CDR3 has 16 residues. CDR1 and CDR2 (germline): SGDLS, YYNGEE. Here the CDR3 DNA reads TGTGCCAGCAGCCCGAGGACAGGGAGAGGCACAGATACGCAGTATTTT. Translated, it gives CASSPRTGRGTDTQYF.

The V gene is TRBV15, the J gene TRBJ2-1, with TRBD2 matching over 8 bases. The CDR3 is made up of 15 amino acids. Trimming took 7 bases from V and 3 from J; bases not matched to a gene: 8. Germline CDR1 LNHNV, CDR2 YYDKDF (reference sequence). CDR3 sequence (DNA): TGTGCCACCAACGACGGGGGGGGGTTCTACAATGAGCAGTTCTTC. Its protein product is CATNDGGGFYNEQFF.

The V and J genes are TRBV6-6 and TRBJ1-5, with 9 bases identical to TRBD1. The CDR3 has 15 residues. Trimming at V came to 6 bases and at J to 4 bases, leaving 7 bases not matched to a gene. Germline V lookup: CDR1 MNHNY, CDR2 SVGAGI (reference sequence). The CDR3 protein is CASSPGQGYNQPQHF. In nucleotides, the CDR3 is TGTGCCAGCAGCCCGGGACAGGGATATAATCAGCCCCAGCATTTT.

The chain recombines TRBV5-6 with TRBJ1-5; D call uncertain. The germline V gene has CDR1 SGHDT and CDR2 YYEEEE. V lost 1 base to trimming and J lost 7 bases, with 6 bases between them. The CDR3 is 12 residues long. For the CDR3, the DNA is TGTGCCAGCAGCTTGTCGGGGCAGCCCCAGCATTTT. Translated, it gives CASSLSGQPQHF. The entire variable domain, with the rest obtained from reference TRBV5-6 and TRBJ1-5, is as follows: DAGVTQSPTHLIKTRGQQVTLRCSPKSGHDTVSWYQQALGQGPQFIFQYYEEEERQRGNFPDRFSGHQFPNYSSELNVNALLLGDSALYLCASSLSGQPQHFGDGTRLSIL.

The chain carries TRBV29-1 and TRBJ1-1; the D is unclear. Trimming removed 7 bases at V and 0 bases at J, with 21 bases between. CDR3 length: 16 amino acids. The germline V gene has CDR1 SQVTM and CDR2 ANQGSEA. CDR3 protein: CSGQKPMNSLNTEAFF. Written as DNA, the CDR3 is TGCAGCGGTCAAAAGCCCATGAACTCCTTGAACACTGAAGCTTTCTTT.